This entry concerns a single T cell receptor (beta chain). One end of the junction varies from germline; a read error may be responsible. In the original workflow: How many nucleated cells were present was estimated from reference gene primer amplification. Sequencing was performed with immunoSEQ multiplex PCR; in TCRdb, only in-frame clones are kept and a portion is missing. Clone size and the V and J calls come from that table; the DNA yielded D and trimming. Among about 210,000 clones listed, 84% were seen once. The data are from a study of blood T cell repertoires in COVID-19. Study context: Acute-phase and convalescent COVID-19 samples originated in the United States, Italy and Spain. T cells, B-cell-depleted T cells, or PBMCs supplied cDNA or gDNA.

Germline V lookup: CDR1 SGHVS, CDR2 FQNEAQ. CDR3 length: 13 amino acids. The TCR originated in a woman in her forties or fifties with active or convalescent COVID-19. This rearrangement joins TRBV7-8 to TRBJ2-1, with D perhaps TRBD2 (5 bases). Sequencing used peripheral blood. In DNA form, the CDR3 reads TGTGCCGGCAGCGGCGGGTCCTACAATGAGCAGTTCTTC. Its protein product is CAGSGGSYNEQFF.